This passage covers 22 T cell receptor beta chains from one sample sequenced in a study of Graves' ophthalmopathy and Graves' hyperthyroidism. Using RNA transcripts, the TCR beta CDR3 regions were amplified. Second-round multiplex PCR followed a first-round RT-PCR using HTBI primers. TCRdb passed the multiplex PCR reads through MiXCR, listing each CDR3 protein once. The sample records 600,000 to 650,000 distinct CDR3 sequences, about 20% being singletons. Sequencing was performed on peripheral blood. The receptor set was obtained from a woman between 18 and 29 years old with stable Graves' hyperthyroidism. Some clones in this sample may be carry-over from other donors' samples.

This clonotype turned up a few times. The V and J genes are TRBV6-2 or TRBV6-3 and TRBJ1-1; a weak D match, TRBD1 (5 bases). This CDR3 has 13 amino acids. The germline V and J ends were trimmed by 7 bases and 4 bases, with 13 bases remaining between them. CDR1 and CDR2 from the germline V gene are MNHEY and SVGEGT. The CDR3 DNA follows: TGTGCCAGCAACCCGGGGCCGATCACTGAAGCTTTCTTT. This gives the protein CASNPGPITEAFF.

This clonotype was seen many times. The chain combines TRBV5-1 with TRBJ2-7; D is uncertain. Germline V gene lookup returns CDR1 SGHRS and CDR2 YFSETQ. This CDR3 contains 10 residues. Deletions cut 9 bases from V and 0 bases from J, with 4 bases between. The CDR3 loop is CANPSYEQYF. CDR3 nucleotide sequence: TGCGCCAATCCCTCCTACGAGCAGTACTTC.

The J gene is TRBJ2-5, the V gene TRBV5-1; possible D gene TRBD2, 6 bases. This CDR3 has 15 residues. Trimming cost V 0 bases and J 5 bases, with 14 bases left between them. Germline CDR1 SGHRS, CDR2 YFSETQ. The CDR3 sequence: CASSLATGVYETQYF. The CDR3 coding sequence is TGCGCCAGCAGCTTGGCTACGGGAGTTTATGAGACCCAGTACTTC.

This clonotype has only a few counts. V and J are TRBV6-1 and TRBJ2-2; 7 nucleotides line up with TRBD1. The trim removed 6 bases at V and 6 bases at J, leaving 1 base unmatched. The length of the CDR3 is 12 residues. In germline, CDR1 is MNHNS, CDR2 SASEGT. The CDR3 DNA reads TGTGCCAGCAGGACAGGGTCCGGGGAGCTGTTTTTT. Protein sequence: CASRTGSGELFF.

This clonotype has only a few counts. The CDR3 here is CASSPTGPNTGELFF. DNA for the CDR3: TGTGCCAGCAGCCCTACCGGGCCGAACACCGGGGAGCTGTTTTTT. J is TRBJ2-2 and V is TRBV7-3; no reliable D call. There are 15 residues in the CDR3. The ends were cut back, 5 bases at V and 0 bases at J, with 10 bases in the middle. Looked up from germline, CDR1 is SGHTA and CDR2 is FQGTGA.

V gene TRBV20-1 combines with J gene TRBJ1-1, with D possibly matching TRBD1 (5 bases). The CDR3 has 13 amino acids. V was clipped by 6 bases and J by 4 bases, with 15 bases between them. CDR1 is DFQATT and CDR2 is SNEGSKA in the germline V gene (reference sequence). The CDR3 spells CSAGAPRGTEAFF. Here the CDR3 DNA reads TGCAGTGCAGGGGCACCGAGGGGCACTGAAGCTTTCTTT.

This clonotype was detected a few times. The chain employs TRBV6-2 or TRBV6-3 and TRBJ2-3; D possibly corresponds to TRBD2 (6 bases). Germline V lookup: CDR1 MNHEY, CDR2 SVGEGT. The CDR3 contains 17 residues. V was pared by 0 bases and J by 2 bases, with 15 bases between. This CDR3 is CASSYSTGLKSTDTQYF. CDR3 nucleotide sequence: TGTGCCAGCAGTTACTCGACCGGACTAAAGTCCACAGATACGCAGTATTTT.

This clonotype was observed at least ten times. J is TRBJ2-7 and V is TRBV12-3 or TRBV12-4; 11 bases map to TRBD2. The CDR3 has 14 residues. Trimming cost V 11 bases and J 3 bases; bases outside gene matches: 9. CDR3 amino acids: CACTLAGGLYEQYF. CDR3 nucleotide sequence: TGTGCCTGTACGCTAGCGGGGGGCCTCTACGAGCAGTACTTC.

The rearrangement joins TRBV5-1 to TRBJ1-2; possible D gene TRBD1, 5 bases. This CDR3 comprises 14 residues. Germline-derived CDR1 and CDR2 are SGHRS and YFSETQ. The germline V and J ends were trimmed by 5 bases and 6 bases, with 17 bases remaining between them. CDR3 in amino acids: CASSLQTAANGYTF. The CDR3 coding sequence is TGCGCCAGCAGTTTGCAGACAGCGGCAAATGGCTACACCTTC.

The chain recombines TRBV20-1 with TRBJ1-4, with D unresolved. CDR1 is DFQATT and CDR2 is SNEGSKA in the germline V gene (reference sequence). This CDR3 is 10 amino acids long. V was pared by 3 bases and J by 10 bases, with 6 bases between. The CDR3, as DNA: TGCAGTGCTAGTCGGGGAAAACTGTTTTTT. This translates into CSASRGKLFF.

V is TRBV27 and J is TRBJ1-6, with 11 nucleotides matching TRBD1. CDR3 length equals 18 residues. Germline V gene lookup returns CDR1 MNHEY and CDR2 SMNVEV (reference sequence). The junction had 13 bases not matched to a gene; V was cut back by 5 bases and J by 7 bases. The chain's CDR3 is CASSMSGTGGSGNSPLHF. The CDR3 region has the DNA TGTGCCAGCAGTATGTCCGGGACAGGGGGATCAGGAAATTCACCCCTCCACTTT.

The genes are TRBV20-1 and TRBJ1-3, with D unclear. The germline V and J ends were trimmed by 2 bases and 0 bases, with 14 bases remaining between them. The CDR3 runs to 16 residues. Germline V CDR1 and CDR2: DFQATT, SNEGSKA (reference sequence). The CDR3 sequence: CSARWASRYSGNTIYF. The DNA of the CDR3 is TGCAGTGCTAGATGGGCCAGCCGTTACTCTGGAAACACCATATATTTT.

This clonotype was seen ten or more times. The rearrangement joins TRBV7-8 to TRBJ1-5; D is unresolved. The germline gives CDR1 SGHVS, CDR2 FQNEAQ. The CDR3 runs to 11 residues. The V end was cut by 9 bases, the J end by 6 bases, with 9 bases between. In nucleotides, the CDR3 is TGTGCCAGGGAAGGTGGTCAGCCCCAGCATTTT. Protein: CAREGGQPQHF.

Many counts were recorded for this clonotype. The chain recombines TRBV19 with TRBJ1-2; maybe TRBD1 (6 bases). V lost 6 bases, J lost 7 bases, and 15 bases lay in between. This CDR3 is built from 13 residues. Germline values: CDR1 LNHDA, CDR2 SQIVND (reference sequence). The CDR3 nucleotides read TGTGCCAGTAGGATTTCGAAGGGGGGTGGCTACACCTTC. The encoded protein is CASRISKGGGYTF.

This clonotype showed up just a few times. The V and J genes are TRBV6-2 or TRBV6-3 and TRBJ1-1, with unresolved D. Germline CDR1 and CDR2: MNHEY and SVGEGT. This CDR3 is 14 amino acids long. V was clipped by 6 bases and J by 4 bases, with 15 bases between them. CDR3 protein: CASRWRARATEAFF. The CDR3 DNA is TGTGCCAGCAGGTGGAGGGCGCGGGCCACTGAAGCTTTCTTT.

This rearrangement joins TRBV20-1 to TRBJ2-7, with TRBD2 as a possible D gene (5 bases). Germline-derived CDR1 and CDR2 are DFQATT and SNEGSKA (reference sequence). V dropped 1 base and J dropped 0 bases, with 10 bases sitting between them. This CDR3 comprises 14 residues. The CDR3 nucleotides read TGCAGTGCTAGAGTGTCGGGAAACTCCTACGAGCAGTACTTC. This translates into CSARVSGNSYEQYF.

This clonotype has a count of ten or more. The V call is TRBV12-3 or TRBV12-4, the J call TRBJ2-2, with 7 positions matching TRBD2. The CDR3 covers 17 residues. Losses at the gene ends were 1 base for V and 1 base for J; bases not matched to a gene: 6. This CDR3 reads CASSLGGSKRNTGELFF. The CDR3 DNA is TGTGCCAGCAGTTTAGGCGGGAGTAAAAGGAACACCGGGGAGCTGTTTTTT.

This clonotype has at least ten counts. CDR3 DNA: TGTGCCAGCAGTCGCCCTAGCGGGGGCTACCACACCGGGGAGCTGTTTTTT. Residues: CASSRPSGGYHTGELFF. The rearrangement uses TRBV6-1 and TRBJ2-2, with 10 positions matching TRBD2. CDR1 and CDR2 (germline): MNHNS, SASEGT. This CDR3 contains 17 residues. J lost 3 bases, V lost 5 bases, and 9 bases had no gene match.

The J gene is TRBJ2-7, the V gene TRBV28; TRBD1 matches 9 bases. CDR3 length equals 15 residues. Germline V CDR1 and CDR2: MDHEN, SYDVKM. The trim removed 4 bases at V and 4 bases at J, leaving 8 bases unmatched. The CDR3 DNA sequence: TGTGCCAGCAGTTCCCCGGGGACAGGGATGTACGAGCAGTACTTC. Protein sequence: CASSSPGTGMYEQYF.

This clonotype appeared many times. The V call is TRBV2, the J call TRBJ1-6; D gene ambiguous. The V gene lost 1 base and the J gene lost 4 bases, with 8 bases spanning the gap. The CDR3 is made up of 15 amino acids. Germline V CDR1 and CDR2: SNHLY, FYNNEI. The CDR3 is CASSEGKGYNSPLHF. In nucleotides, the CDR3 is TGTGCCAGCAGTGAAGGCAAAGGGTATAATTCACCCCTCCACTTT.

CDR3 DNA: TGCGCCAGCAGCTTACCGACGGGCCAAGAGACCCAGTACTTC. It codes for CASSLPTGQETQYF. V usage is TRBV5-1 and J usage is TRBJ2-5; unclear D gene. This CDR3 is 14 amino acids long. CDR1 and CDR2 (germline): SGHRS, YFSETQ. V lost 2 bases and J 1 base, leaving 9 bases between the germline ends.

In this sample, this clonotype turned up many times. V usage is TRBV20-1 and J usage is TRBJ2-7; 7 positions match TRBD2. With V trimmed by 4 bases and J by 2 bases, 11 bases remained unmatched. The length of the CDR3 is 15 residues. Germline V gives CDR1 DFQATT, CDR2 SNEGSKA (reference sequence). CDR3 region: CSAKPATGLTYEQYF. The CDR3 DNA is TGCAGTGCTAAACCGGCGACGGGACTAACCTACGAGCAGTACTTC.